Described below is a single T cell receptor beta chain sequence and its context. Its antigen is currently unknown. This sample also contains other DNA sequences that code for the same CDR3. This record comes from a study of beta chain features in type 1 diabetes. Study-level points and caveats: cDNA-based sequencing might over-represent cells highly expressing TCR. There was a moderate but significant shortening of TCRB CDR3s in all four CD4+ subsets of Type 1 diabetes patients. Shorter templates might be favored by PCR, and equally so in patients and in controls.

The investigators reverse transcribed all of the isolated RNA, so they sequenced expressed TCRB transcripts. The data were produced by immunoSEQ multiplex PCR, yet TCRdb's version contains in-frame clones alone and is incomplete. The sample consists of 200,000 to 250,000 clones, roughly 16% of them appearing once. Donors contributed one heparinised blood draw apiece, averaging around 120 mL. Naive, central memory, regulatory and stem cell-like memory cells within the CD4+ compartment were sorted using CD45RO/CCR7/CD25/CD127/CD95/CD27. V was pared by 3 bases and J by 0 bases, with 8 bases between. Germline V gene data show CDR1 as MDHEN and CDR2 as SYDVKM. CDR3 size: 14 residues.

Sequencing was performed on naive CD4+ T cells from blood. The chain links TRBV28 to TRBJ1-2; D uncertain. This TCR derives from a man aged 25-45 years with type 1 diabetes. This CDR3 is CASSLTAANYGYTF. DNA for the CDR3: TGTGCCAGCAGTTTGACCGCTGCTAACTATGGCTACACCTTC.